These 6 T cell receptor beta chains came from one sample sequenced in a study of blood T cell repertoires in COVID-19. Method: immunoSEQ multiplex PCR; TCRdb's copy keeps in-frame clones and lacks some. The sample holds approximately 250,000 clones, approximately 88% seen once. The specimen was PBMCs or T cells enriched from blood (not recorded which). The receptor source for this set is a woman aged 40 to 49 who had been exposed to COVID-19.

This rearrangement joins TRBV4-2 to TRBJ1-2; 8 bases fit TRBD1. The CDR3 sequence is 17 residues long. Unmatched junction bases numbered 12, after V lost 2 bases and J lost 4 bases. The germline V gene has CDR1 LGHNA and CDR2 YNFKEQ. The CDR3 nucleotides are TGTGCCAGCAGCCAACGGGACAGGAGAGAACTTTTCTATGGCTACACCTTC. This codes for CASSQRDRRELFYGYTF.

The chain recombines TRBV14 with TRBJ2-5, with 10 nucleotides matching TRBD2. The CDR3 consists of 14 residues. Trimming at V came to 4 bases and at J to 6 bases, leaving 5 bases not matched to a gene. Germline V CDR1 and CDR2: SGHDN, FVKESK. The CDR3 nucleotides are TGTGCCAGCAGCCGAGGGACTAGCGTGCAGACCCAGTACTTC. It translates to CASSRGTSVQTQYF.

This clone appeared a single time. The chain couples TRBV5-8 to TRBJ1-5, with 7 bases matching TRBD1. Germline values: CDR1 SGHTS, CDR2 YDEGEE. CDR3 size: 15 residues. The V segment lost 4 bases and the J segment 5 bases; nucleotides outside the gene matches: 9. The CDR3 DNA sequence: TGTGCCAGCAGCCTCGGACAGGCTAGGTATCAGCCCCAGCATTTT. It yields the protein CASSLGQARYQPQHF.

The V and J genes are TRBV4-3 and TRBJ1-2; maybe TRBD1 (5 bases). CDR3 length equals 13 residues. V lost 3 bases, J lost 3 bases, and 8 bases lay in between. Germline CDR1 reads LGHNA; CDR2 reads YSLEER. Here the CDR3 reads CASSQGLYYGYTF. CDR3 sequence (DNA): TGCGCCAGCAGCCAGGGACTATACTATGGCTACACCTTC.

The CDR3: CASSTRGSIGAFF. The CDR3 coding sequence is TGTGCCAGTAGCACCCGCGGTAGTATCGGAGCTTTCTTT. This chain links TRBV19 with TRBJ1-1; D remains ambiguous. Germline assignment: CDR1 LNHDA and CDR2 SQIVND (reference sequence). Trimming took off 6 bases at V and 10 bases at J, with 18 bases between the two ends. The CDR3 runs 13 residues.

The CDR3 DNA follows: TGTGCCAGCAGCAAAGGGACAGCTTTCCTCAATCAGCCCCAGCATTTT. As protein: CASSKGTAFLNQPQHF. The rearrangement uses TRBV5-6 and TRBJ1-5; 7 bases map to TRBD1. The length of the CDR3 is 16 residues. With 4 bases clipped from V and 3 bases from J, the junction kept 10 bases outside the gene matches. Germline lookup yields CDR1 SGHDT and CDR2 YYEEEE.